In this sample, the clone carrying this TCR beta chain turned up a few times. The data were obtained in a study of blood T cell repertoires in COVID-19. Study-wide background: T cells, B-cell-depleted T cells, or PBMCs provided the cDNA or gDNA that served as material.

Per the original data handling: Researchers report that nucleated cell counts were estimated from reference gene primer amplification. TCRdb's copy holds only in-frame clones and misses some; the assay was immunoSEQ multiplex PCR. V, J and clone size are taken as reported in that table, and D and trimming were inferred from the DNA itself. There are some 70,000 clones in the sample; around 88% occur only once, and about 6.4% lies in the top ten. CDR1 SEHNR and CDR2 FQNEAQ come from the germline V gene (reference sequence). J was trimmed by 4 bases and V by 8 bases; bases with no gene match: 22. The CDR3 is 18 amino acids.

V usage is TRBV7-9 and J usage is TRBJ1-1; TRBD1 agrees at 7 bases. Sequencing was performed on peripheral blood. The clonotype originates from a woman in her seventies with acute or convalescent COVID-19. CDR3: CASSLDPGQRVGSTEAFF. Here the CDR3 DNA reads TGTGCCAGCTCCCTAGACCCGGGACAGAGGGTAGGAAGCACTGAAGCTTTCTTT.